Each of the 24 T cell receptor beta chains below was sequenced from the same sample in a study of blood T cell repertoires in COVID-19. Profiling relied on immunoSEQ multiplex PCR, and the TCRdb table lists in-frame clones only, not all of them. Among nearly 30,000 clones listed, 80% to 90% were seen once. Source material: peripheral blood. The source is a human donor in a cohort sampled during active COVID-19.

This clone has a handful of counts. The chain combines TRBV2 with TRBJ1-5, with unresolved D. There are 14 residues in the CDR3. V shed 2 bases and J shed 2 bases, with 7 bases lying between them. In germline, CDR1 is SNHLY, CDR2 FYNNEI. CDR3 in amino acids: CASSELQGNQPQHF. The CDR3 coding sequence is TGTGCCAGCAGTGAACTCCAGGGCAATCAGCCCCAGCATTTT.

The V call is TRBV6-2 or TRBV6-3, the J call TRBJ1-2; D is uncertain. CDR3 length: 12 amino acids. V was shortened by 0 bases and J by 8 bases, with 7 bases between the two germline ends. Germline values: CDR1 MNHEY, CDR2 SVGEGT. The CDR3 DNA sequence: TGTGCCAGCAGTTACTCGATCGGGGGCTACACCTTC. It encodes CASSYSIGGYTF.

The rearrangement uses TRBV9 and TRBJ2-1; 11 bases align to TRBD2. The CDR3 has 15 residues. CDR1 and CDR2 (germline): SGDLS, YYNGEE. V was clipped by 4 bases and J by 5 bases; unmatched bases: 5. The CDR3, as DNA: TGTGCCAGCAGCTCTGGGACTAGCGGAAACAATGAGCAGTTCTTC. Translated: CASSSGTSGNNEQFF.

This chain uses TRBV30 with TRBJ1-2, with TRBD1 matching 8 bases. This CDR3 contains 15 residues. V trimming: 2 bases; J trimming: 4 bases; junction bases outside the gene matches: 9. Germline V gene sequence: CDR1 GTSNPN, CDR2 SVGIG (reference sequence). The CDR3 region is CAWSPTRQGIYGYTF. CDR3 nucleotide sequence: TGTGCCTGGAGTCCCACCAGACAGGGGATCTATGGCTACACCTTC.

The chain is built from TRBV7-2 and TRBJ2-3, with D possibly matching TRBD2 (6 bases). The V gene lost 8 bases and the J gene lost 7 bases, with 28 bases spanning the gap. Germline CDR1 reads SGHTA; CDR2 reads FQGNSA. This CDR3 is built from 17 residues. CDR3 coding DNA: TGTGCCAGCCGCGGTAACCTTCCGGGAGATCGGGGGTATACGCAGTATTTT. It specifies CASRGNLPGDRGYTQYF. The full variable domain, in which reference TRBV7-2 and TRBJ2-3 provide the parts outside the CDR3, is GAGVSQSPSNKVTEKGKDVELRCDPISGHTALYWYRQSLGQGLEFLIYFQGNSAPDKSGLPSDRFSAERTGGSVSTLTIQRTQQEDSAVYLCASRGNLPGDRGYTQYFGPGTRLTVL.

This chain uses TRBV6-6 with TRBJ1-5; possibly TRBD1 for D (5 bases). The CDR3 loop spans 15 amino acids. The V gene's germline CDR1 is MNHNY and CDR2 SVGAGI (reference sequence). V was clipped by 6 bases and J by 0 bases, with 12 bases between them. This chain's CDR3 is CASSSGGYSNQPQHF. CDR3 sequence (DNA): TGTGCCAGCAGCAGCGGGGGATATAGCAATCAGCCCCAGCATTTT.

This clone was observed a handful of times. This chain connects TRBV4-1 to TRBJ2-7, with TRBD1 matching 11 bases. V shed 4 bases, J shed 1 base, and the junction held 6 bases outside the gene matches. Germline CDR1 is MGHRA and CDR2 is YSYEKL. The CDR3 is made up of 16 amino acids. The CDR3 here is CASSLGTGGRSYEQYF. The CDR3 DNA reads TGCGCCAGCAGCCTCGGGACAGGGGGGAGGTCCTACGAGCAGTACTTC.

This chain connects TRBV20-1 to TRBJ1-1; D uncertain. The CDR3 totals 12 residues. V lost 3 bases, J lost 4 bases, and 9 bases lay in between. Germline V gene sequence: CDR1 DFQATT, CDR2 SNEGSKA (reference sequence). In DNA form, the CDR3 reads TGCAGTGCTAGTCGGGGATTCACTGAAGCTTTCTTT. Protein product: CSASRGFTEAFF.

The CDR3 sequence is CASSSGGRGGELFF. The CDR3 DNA follows: TGTGCCAGCAGTAGCGGGGGAAGGGGCGGGGAGCTGTTTTTT. The chain is built from TRBV2 and TRBJ2-2; 8 bases match TRBD2. Germline-derived CDR1 and CDR2 are SNHLY and FYNNEI. Unmatched junction bases numbered 6, after V lost 5 bases and J lost 7 bases. This CDR3 is 14 amino acids long. The full variable domain, completed using reference TRBV2 and TRBJ2-2, is EPEVTQTPSHQVTQMGQEVILRCVPISNHLYFYWYRQILGQKVEFLVSFYNNEISEKSEIFDDQFSVERPDGSNFTLKIRSTKLEDSAMYFCASSSGGRGGELFFGEGSRLTVL.

CDR3: CASSLQDLNTEAFF. For the CDR3, the DNA is TGTGCCAGCAGTTTACAGGATCTGAACACTGAAGCTTTCTTT. V usage is TRBV27 and J usage is TRBJ1-1; D is unresolved. The CDR3 runs to 14 residues. The V gene's germline CDR1 is MNHEY and CDR2 SMNVEV (reference sequence). V was clipped by 2 bases and J by 0 bases, with 7 bases between them.

This sequence joins TRBV9 and TRBJ2-2; 8 nucleotides match TRBD2. The length of the CDR3 is 16 residues. The junction had 3 bases not matched to a gene; V was cut back by 2 bases and J by 0 bases. Per germline, CDR1 SGDLS and CDR2 YYNGEE. CDR3 DNA sequence: TGTGCCAGCAGCGTCTTAGCGGGGACGAACACCGGGGAGCTGTTTTTT. Protein sequence: CASSVLAGTNTGELFF.

This clone was observed a few times. J is TRBJ2-2 and V is TRBV6-4; unclear D gene. Per the germline V gene, CDR1 is MRHNA and CDR2 is SNTAGT. The V gene lost 2 bases and the J gene lost 4 bases, with 32 bases spanning the gap. The CDR3 runs to 22 residues. Here the CDR3 reads CASSDGGRDKLRTVMATGELFF. The CDR3, as DNA: TGTGCCAGCAGTGACGGTGGCAGAGACAAACTTCGAACTGTTATGGCCACCGGGGAGCTGTTTTTT.

The CDR3 loop is CASRKRATNEKLFF. In DNA, the CDR3 is TGTGCCAGCAGAAAAAGAGCAACTAATGAAAAACTGTTTTTT. V and J are TRBV6-5 and TRBJ1-4; D remains unclear. The V gene lost 6 bases and the J gene lost 0 bases, with 8 bases spanning the gap. The CDR3 runs 14 residues. Germline assignment: CDR1 MNHEY and CDR2 SVGAGI.

DNA for the CDR3: TGTGCCAGCAGCTTCCAGGGTGAGCGGGGCTCCTACGAGCAGTACTTC. Protein product: CASSFQGERGSYEQYF. This sequence joins TRBV7-9 and TRBJ2-7; 7 nucleotides align to TRBD2. CDR3 length: 16 amino acids. V gave up 3 bases and J gave up 0 bases; unmatched junction bases: 8. The germline CDR1 and CDR2 sequences are SEHNR and FQNEAQ (reference sequence). The whole variable domain, filled in from reference TRBV7-9 and TRBJ2-7, reads DTGVSQNPRHKITKRGQNVTFRCDPISEHNRLYWYRQTLGQGPEFLTYFQNEAQLEKSRLLSDRFSAERPKGSFSTLEIQRTEQGDSAMYLCASSFQGERGSYEQYFGPGTRLTVT.

The chain carries TRBV9 and TRBJ1-4; 10 nucleotides align to TRBD1. The J segment lost 7 bases and the V segment lost 3 bases, leaving 0 bases of the junction unmatched. Germline loops: CDR1 SGDLS, CDR2 YYNGEE. This CDR3 comprises 13 residues. CDR3 bases: TGTGCCAGCAGCGGGGACAGGGGTGAAAAACTGTTTTTT. Its translation is CASSGDRGEKLFF.

The gene calls are TRBV4-2 and TRBJ2-7, with a possible D match to TRBD1 (5 bases). This CDR3 has 15 amino acids. Between the trimmed V and J ends, which lost 0 bases and 2 bases, there was a span of 11 bases. Germline lookup yields CDR1 LGHNA and CDR2 YNFKEQ. The CDR3 nucleotides read TGTGCCAGCAGCCAAGATAGGCAGGGTCCCTACGAGCAGTACTTC. Its protein is CASSQDRQGPYEQYF.

The rearrangement links TRBV28 to TRBJ1-4; D not certain. V was cut by 6 bases and J by 7 bases, with 12 bases left in between. This CDR3 comprises 13 residues. Germline assignment: CDR1 MDHEN and CDR2 SYDVKM. The DNA for the CDR3 is TGTGCCAGCAGAGAGGGCTCAGGTGAAAAACTGTTTTTT. Encoded protein: CASREGSGEKLFF.

The chain joins TRBV18 to TRBJ1-4; no clear D. Between the trimmed V and J ends, which lost 2 bases and 0 bases, there was a span of 4 bases. CDR1 KGHSH and CDR2 LQKENI come from the germline V gene. The CDR3 consists of 14 residues. This chain's CDR3 is CASSPYPTNEKLFF. CDR3 nucleotide sequence: TGTGCCAGCTCACCATATCCAACTAATGAAAAACTGTTTTTT.

This chain connects TRBV28 to TRBJ1-1; unclear D gene. The CDR3 length is 12 residues. Trimming cost V 4 bases and J 1 base, with 4 bases left between them. From germline, CDR1 is MDHEN and CDR2 SYDVKM. CDR3 in DNA: TGTGCCAGCAGTTACACGAACACTGAAGCTTTCTTT. It yields the protein CASSYTNTEAFF.

This chain uses TRBV10-3 with TRBJ1-5; D may be TRBD1 (6 bases). V was shortened by 10 bases and J by 7 bases, with 17 bases between the two germline ends. Germline CDR1 is ENHRY and CDR2 is SYGVKD. The CDR3 is made up of 13 amino acids. The CDR3 reads CATLEGGGQPQHF. CDR3 in DNA: TGTGCCACCTTGGAGGGGGGGGGACAGCCCCAGCATTTT.

The rearrangement links TRBV4-2 to TRBJ2-2; D remains unclear. Looked up from germline, CDR1 is LGHNA and CDR2 is YNFKEQ. The germline V and J ends were trimmed by 1 base and 2 bases, with 11 bases remaining between them. CDR3 length equals 16 residues. CDR3 protein: CASSQVPTINTGELFF. DNA of the CDR3: TGTGCCAGCAGCCAAGTCCCCACAATTAACACCGGGGAGCTGTTTTTT.

V gene TRBV7-2 combines with J gene TRBJ2-7; 8 bases are a match to TRBD1. Germline CDR1 and CDR2: SGHTA and FQGNSA. J lost 4 bases, V lost 2 bases, and 7 bases had no gene match. The CDR3 loop spans 15 amino acids. The CDR3 protein is CASSLMGTGTYEQYF. The CDR3 nucleotides read TGTGCCAGCAGCTTAATGGGGACAGGTACTTACGAGCAGTACTTC.

V and J are TRBV9 and TRBJ2-1; 11 positions match TRBD2. V was pared by 4 bases and J by 1 base, with 4 bases of the junction left unmatched. From germline, CDR1 is SGDLS and CDR2 YYNGEE. CDR3 length: 16 residues. The CDR3: CASSRTSGGSYNEQFF. The CDR3 bases are TGTGCCAGCAGCAGAACTAGCGGGGGTTCCTACAATGAGCAGTTCTTC.

This chain uses TRBV10-3 with TRBJ2-7, with a weak D call TRBD1 (6 bases). CDR3 length: 14 residues. Germline V gene lookup returns CDR1 ENHRY and CDR2 SYGVKD. V was trimmed by 6 bases and J by 2 bases, leaving 14 bases between them. The chain's CDR3 is CAIRGDTPTYEQYF. The CDR3 region has the DNA TGTGCCATCAGGGGGGACACACCAACCTACGAGCAGTACTTC.